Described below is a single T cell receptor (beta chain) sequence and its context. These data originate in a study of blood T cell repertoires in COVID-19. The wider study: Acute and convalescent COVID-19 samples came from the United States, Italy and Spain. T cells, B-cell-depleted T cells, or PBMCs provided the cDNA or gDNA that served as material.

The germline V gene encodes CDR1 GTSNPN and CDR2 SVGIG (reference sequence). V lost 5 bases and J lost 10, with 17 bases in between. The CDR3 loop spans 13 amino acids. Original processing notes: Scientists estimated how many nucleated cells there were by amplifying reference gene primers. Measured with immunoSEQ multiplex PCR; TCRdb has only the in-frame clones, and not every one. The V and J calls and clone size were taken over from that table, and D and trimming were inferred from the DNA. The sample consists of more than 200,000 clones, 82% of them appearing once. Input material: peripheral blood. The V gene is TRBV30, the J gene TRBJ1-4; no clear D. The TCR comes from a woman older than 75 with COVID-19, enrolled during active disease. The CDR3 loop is CAWLRGRSGKLFF. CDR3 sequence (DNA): TGTGCCTGGCTGAGAGGGAGGAGTGGAAAACTGTTTTTT.